The rows below give T cell receptor beta chains drawn from one sample of a study of cytomegalovirus exposure and HLA in healthy donors. Libraries were prepared by immunoSEQ multiplex PCR; TCRdb keeps only in-frame clonotypes and omits some of them. The repertoire holds around 120,000 clones, with roughly two thirds as singletons. Sequencing input: PBMCs. These receptors all come from a man aged 25-40 years in good health and CMV-seropositive. The CDR3 runs from the conserved cysteine through the conserved F or W. The order of the fields is D gene, J gene, V gene, clone size, CDR3 protein, CDR3 DNA. D genes are given only for firm matches. Clone size is given for some rows only: seen once, a few or many times, or a class if the clone is expanded.

D: NA
J: TRBJ1-2
V: TRBV7-9
size: NA
CDR3: CSSSPDVKAPTGYGYTF
DNA: TGTTCCAGCAGCCCCGACGTTAAAGCGCCGACAGGTTATGGCTACACCTTC

D: NA
J: TRBJ2-1
V: TRBV5-1
size: NA
CDR3: CASSLTGSEQFF
DNA: TGCGCCAGCAGCTTGACAGGGAGTGAGCAGTTCTTC

D: TRBD2
J: TRBJ2-7
V: TRBV28
size: few
CDR3: CATRRRRLLREVEQYF
DNA: TGTGCCACCAGAAGGCGACGACTACTGCGGGAGGTCGAGCAGTACTTC

D: NA
J: TRBJ1-2
V: TRBV28
size: NA
CDR3: CASEGRNKGYTF
DNA: TGTGCCAGCGAGGGCAGGAATAAGGGCTACACCTTC

D: NA
J: TRBJ1-2
V: TRBV6-1
size: NA
CDR3: CASVKNPRAYGYTF
DNA: TGTGCCAGCGTCAAAAACCCCAGGGCCTATGGCTACACCTTC

D: TRBD2
J: TRBJ2-3
V: TRBV5-1
size: NA
CDR3: CASSNSGSVTDTQYF
DNA: TGCGCCAGCAGCAATAGCGGGAGTGTGACAGATACGCAGTATTTT

D: NA
J: TRBJ1-2
V: TRBV6-6
size: few
CDR3: CASSPGRGLGYGYTF
DNA: TGTGCCAGCAGCCCCGGACGAGGGCTGGGGTATGGCTACACCTTC

D: NA
J: TRBJ2-5
V: TRBV7-2
size: NA
CDR3: CASSSAGVSETQYF
DNA: TGTGCCAGCAGCTCCGCCGGGGTCTCAGAGACCCAGTACTTC

D: TRBD1
J: TRBJ2-3
V: TRBV7-9
size: NA
CDR3: CSSRRQGAKDTQYF
DNA: TGTTCCAGCAGGAGACAGGGGGCAAAAGATACGCAGTATTTT

D: TRBD1
J: TRBJ2-1
V: TRBV29-1
size: NA
CDR3: CSVSGRDRGWDEQFF
DNA: TGCAGCGTCTCCGGTCGGGACAGGGGGTGGGATGAGCAGTTCTTC

D: NA
J: TRBJ1-1
V: TRBV7-2
size: few
CDR3: CASSLVGATEAFF
DNA: TGTGCCAGCAGCTTAGTGGGCGCCACTGAAGCTTTCTTT

D: NA
J: TRBJ1-1
V: TRBV6-5
size: NA
CDR3: CASSNPGNMNTEAFF
DNA: TGTGCCAGCAGTAACCCAGGTAACATGAACACTGAAGCTTTCTTT

D: NA
J: TRBJ2-7
V: TRBV13
size: NA
CDR3: CASSLGAGAARGYEQYF
DNA: TGTGCCAGCAGCTTAGGCGCTGGGGCGGCAAGGGGATACGAGCAGTACTTC